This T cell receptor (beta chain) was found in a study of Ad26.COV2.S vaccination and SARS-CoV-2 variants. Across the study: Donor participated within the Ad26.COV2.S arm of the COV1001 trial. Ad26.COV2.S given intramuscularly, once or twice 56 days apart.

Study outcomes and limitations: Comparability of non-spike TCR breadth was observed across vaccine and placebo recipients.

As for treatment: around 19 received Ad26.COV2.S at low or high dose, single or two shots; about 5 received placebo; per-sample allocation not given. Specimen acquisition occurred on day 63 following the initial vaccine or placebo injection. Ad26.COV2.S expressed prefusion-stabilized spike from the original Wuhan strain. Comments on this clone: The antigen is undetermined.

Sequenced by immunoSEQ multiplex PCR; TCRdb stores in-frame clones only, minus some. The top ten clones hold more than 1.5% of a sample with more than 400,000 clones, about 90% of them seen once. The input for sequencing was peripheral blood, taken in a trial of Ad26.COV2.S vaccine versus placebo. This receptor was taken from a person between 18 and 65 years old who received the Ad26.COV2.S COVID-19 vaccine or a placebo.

CDR3: CASSQSTRTGEKYTIYF. CDR3 nucleotide sequence: TGCGCCAGCAGTCAATCAACTAGGACAGGGGAAAAATACACCATATATTTT. This chain joins TRBV23-1 and TRBJ1-3, with 9 bases lining up with TRBD1. TRBV23-1 is filed as an ORF, its function uncertain. The CDR3 length is 17 residues. The V and J ends lost 0 bases and 8 bases, in that order; junction bases with no gene match: 11.